The TCR beta chain described here comes from a study of T-cell memory formation after mild COVID-19 (dated by TCRdb to the early 2020s). Context from the whole study: TCR sequence clusters from the two donors were found to be largely donor specific. Two young, previously healthy adult volunteers made up the cohort, one male and one female. T-cell clones expanding and contracting after mild COVID-19 in two donors were tracked by longitudinal TCRalpha and TCRbeta repertoire sequencing.

PBMCs were isolated by Ficoll-Paque density gradient centrifugation. Regarding this clonotype: What this receptor recognizes is not known. Qualities for individual bases were not recorded, and no much larger clone is one base off.

The run used an Illumina NovaSeq 6000. cDNA libraries for TCRalpha and TCRbeta were prepared by 5'RACE using constant-segment primers, with sample barcodes and unique molecular identifiers added. Trizol reagent was used to extract RNA from every sample. Library amplification was performed in two PCR steps, and a second sample barcode and Illumina TruSeq adapters were introduced in the second step. Sequencing of libraries was performed on an Illumina NovaSeq with 2 x 150 bp paired-end reads. The paper's processing steps were these. With migec v1.2.7, reads were demultiplexed and then collapsed into UMI-guided consensus sequences. With mixcr v2.1.11, UMI consensuses were aligned to TRA and TRB V and J templates and assembled into clonotypes. Clonotypes were classified as expanded or contracted when called significant by both edgeR and NoisET, with noise models trained on biological replicates. For edgeR calls, a false discovery rate-adjusted p below 0.01 and a log2 fold-change threshold of 1 were applied. PCA with hierarchical clustering of max-normalized trajectories of the 1000 most abundant clonotypes was used as exploratory dynamics analysis. Each responding clone was given a CD4 or CD8 phenotype based on the CD4+ and CD8+ repertoires, which had been sequenced separately. Through fastp at Q25 and MiXCR, TCRdb rebuilt clones from the public reads, retaining in-frame beta chains. For every CDR3 protein sequence, its rows merge into one entry that carries the most common genes and DNA. These V and J calls derive from TCRdb rather than the authors' analysis. Within this sample are some 250,000 distinct CDR3 sequences, with roughly 18% of them counted one time only. Of the sample, under 25% is held by the ten largest clones.

Summary of the overall study and its limitations: Some responding clones were detected in pre-infection memory, which suggested that pre-existing cross-reactive memory T cells had joined the SARS-CoV-2 response. From day 15 to 85, contracting clones showed balanced CD4/CD8 phenotypes, whereas a second wave of clones that expanded from day 15 to 37 leaned towards CD4+. SARS-CoV-2 specificity was not confirmed for the second-wave clones peaking on day 37. The study included only two mild cases, and larger cohorts that include severe cases with pre-infection samples were judged to be necessary. Contracting CD4+ clones turned up mainly in the CM and EM memory subsets, whereas EMRA was where CD8+ clones were enriched.

This sequence originates from a man younger than 35 who had mild COVID-19 (a few samples of this study predate the infection). The sample titles of this study are shuffled in the database, so cell type and time point are left out; the donor was told from shared clones. The sequenced sample was PBMCs or a T cell subset sorted from them (not recorded which).

The sequence in DNA is TGTGCCACCAGTGACCCGAGCGGGGGGCGGACCGGGGAGCTGTTTTTT. It specifies CATSDPSGGRTGELFF. Here the chain combines TRBV24-1 and TRBJ2-2, with 9 middle bases fitting TRBD2. CDR1 and CDR2, per the germline V gene, are KGHDR and SFDVKD. From its cysteine to its phenylalanine, the CDR3 spans 16 amino acids. The only DNA kept is the CDR3, 48 bases in frame from the first base. V lost 4 bases and J lost 5 bases, and the count of bases not matched to a germline gene is 7.